These 20 T cell receptor beta chains originate from one sample sequenced in a study of blood T cell repertoires in COVID-19. This table comes from immunoSEQ multiplex PCR, and its TCRdb copy is limited to in-frame clones, with some not included. This sample has 100,000 to 150,000 clones; about 88% occur once, and the top ten carry 17%. Sequenced sample: peripheral blood. The origin of the receptors is a woman of 80 years or more with acute or convalescent COVID-19.

This chain connects TRBV7-8 to TRBJ1-2, with D uncertain. The V end lost 7 bases, the J end lost 8 bases, and 14 bases lay between the germline ends. Germline lookup yields CDR1 SGHVS and CDR2 FQNEAQ. There are 12 residues in the CDR3. CDR3: CASISPPGGYTF. The CDR3 nucleotides are TGTGCCAGCATCAGCCCCCCGGGAGGCTACACCTTC.

The rearrangement joins TRBV19 to TRBJ1-6; D gene ambiguous. The CDR3 is 13 residues long. Germline V gene lookup returns CDR1 LNHDA and CDR2 SQIVND (reference sequence). V was shortened by 3 bases and J by 9 bases, with 9 bases between the two germline ends. The CDR3, as DNA: TGTGCCAGTAGTATTAGACGGGGTTCACCCCTCCACTTT. It specifies CASSIRRGSPLHF.

The genes are TRBV10-1 and TRBJ2-7; possible D gene TRBD1, 5 bases. V dropped 4 bases and J dropped 6 bases, with 10 bases sitting between them. CDR1 is WNHNN and CDR2 is SYGVQD in the germline V gene (reference sequence). The CDR3 is 12 residues long. In DNA form, the CDR3 reads TGCGCCAGCAGTGTAGGGGCAGGCGAGCAGTACTTC. This encodes CASSVGAGEQYF.

The rearrangement links TRBV27 to TRBJ1-1, with D tentatively TRBD1 (5 bases). This CDR3 comprises 14 residues. V lost 3 bases to trimming and J lost 0 bases, with 8 bases between them. CDR1 MNHEY and CDR2 SMNVEV come from the germline V gene (reference sequence). CDR3 nucleotide sequence: TGTGCCAGCAGTTTGGGACTAGTGAACACTGAAGCTTTCTTT. Translating it yields CASSLGLVNTEAFF.

A single count supports this clone. V is TRBV6-1 and J is TRBJ2-5; a possible D gene is TRBD1 (5 bases). Between the trimmed V and J ends, which lost 2 bases and 7 bases, there was a span of 14 bases. The CDR3 is made up of 14 amino acids. CDR1 and CDR2 (germline): MNHNS, SASEGT. CDR3 in amino acids: CASSETYTQGTQYF. As DNA, the CDR3 is TGTGCCAGCAGTGAAACTTACACCCAGGGGACCCAGTACTTC.

This chain uses TRBV19 with TRBJ1-5; TRBD1 agrees at 9 bases. Germline-derived CDR1 and CDR2 are LNHDA and SQIVND (reference sequence). V shed 1 base, J shed 4 bases, and the junction held 5 bases outside the gene matches. This CDR3 comprises 16 residues. CDR3 in DNA: TGTGCCAGTAGTATAGTCACAGGGGGCTGGAATCAGCCCCAGCATTTT. It is translated as CASSIVTGGWNQPQHF.

V is TRBV7-2 and J is TRBJ2-7, with D possibly being TRBD1 (6 bases). Trimming removed 5 bases from V and 2 bases from J, with 13 bases in between. This CDR3 is 14 amino acids long. CDR1 is SGHTA and CDR2 is FQGNSA in the germline V gene. The CDR3 region has the DNA TGTGCCAGCAGCCTCCGACAGGCGGCCTACGAGCAGTACTTC. Protein: CASSLRQAAYEQYF.

This clone was counted only a few times. J is TRBJ1-1 and V is TRBV11-2, with 9 bases matching TRBD1. Germline lookup yields CDR1 SGHAT and CDR2 FQNNGV. The J segment lost 7 bases and the V segment lost 1 base, leaving 4 bases of the junction unmatched. The CDR3 is 14 amino acids. The CDR3 coding sequence is TGTGCCAGCAGCTTAGCGGGACAGGGAAGTGAAGCTTTCTTT. Protein product: CASSLAGQGSEAFF.

V is TRBV5-1 and J is TRBJ2-1; 9 bases agree with TRBD1. J was trimmed by 5 bases and V by 4 bases; bases with no gene match: 10. The germline V gene has CDR1 SGHRS and CDR2 YFSETQ. This CDR3 has 16 residues. Written as DNA, the CDR3 is TGCGCCAGCAGCCGGGTCGGGGACAGGGCCCACAATGAGCAGTTCTTC. It is translated as CASSRVGDRAHNEQFF.

This clone was recorded only once. The chain has TRBV27 and TRBJ2-2, with 7 nucleotides matching TRBD1. The CDR3 runs to 14 residues. V dropped 10 bases and J dropped 3; count of bases not matched to a gene: 8. Germline loops: CDR1 MNHEY, CDR2 SMNVEV (reference sequence). The CDR3: CATRGQLDTGELFF. CDR3 DNA sequence: TGTGCCACCAGGGGACAGCTGGACACCGGGGAGCTGTTTTTT.

This chain links TRBV4-1 with TRBJ2-4; 14 bases map to TRBD2. The V gene end was trimmed by 4 bases and the J gene end by 5 bases; junction bases not matched to a gene: 4. Germline CDR1 reads MGHRA; CDR2 reads YSYEKL. This CDR3 is built from 16 residues. Here the CDR3 reads CASSRSTSGGENIQYF. CDR3 in DNA: TGCGCCAGCAGCCGATCGACTAGCGGGGGGGAAAACATTCAGTACTTC.

The chain uses TRBV9 and TRBJ1-1; the D is unclear. Germline CDR1 and CDR2: SGDLS and YYNGEE. Trimming took off 3 bases at V and 2 bases at J, with 8 bases between the two ends. The CDR3 is made up of 13 amino acids. The CDR3 here is CASSGIINTEAFF. The CDR3 bases are TGTGCCAGCAGCGGTATTATCAACACTGAAGCTTTCTTT.

This chain links TRBV10-1 with TRBJ1-1; tentatively, D is TRBD1 (6 bases). This CDR3 contains 13 residues. Germline CDR1 and CDR2: WNHNN and SYGVQD (reference sequence). The ends were cut back, 6 bases at V and 3 bases at J, with 11 bases in the middle. The chain's CDR3 is CASRVNRDTEAFF. For the CDR3, the DNA is TGCGCCAGCAGGGTTAACAGGGACACTGAAGCTTTCTTT.

The chain links TRBV7-6 to TRBJ1-3, with 7 nucleotides matching TRBD1. CDR3 length: 17 amino acids. Germline V gene data show CDR1 as SGHVS and CDR2 as FNYEAQ. V was pared by 2 bases and J by 0 bases, with 7 bases of the junction left unmatched. The CDR3: CASSLRPGGSSGNTIYF. CDR3 bases: TGTGCCAGCAGCTTAAGGCCAGGGGGTAGCTCTGGAAACACCATATATTTT.

The V gene is TRBV5-1, the J gene TRBJ1-3; D is uncertain. Looked up from germline, CDR1 is SGHRS and CDR2 is YFSETQ. CDR3 length: 18 residues. The V end lost 0 bases, the J end lost 0 bases, and 16 bases lay between the germline ends. CDR3 protein: CASSLGVAGRPSGNTIYF. The CDR3 bases are TGCGCCAGCAGCTTGGGGGTGGCAGGCCGCCCCTCTGGAAACACCATATATTTT.

This chain joins TRBV15 and TRBJ1-3, with D unclear. Trimming removed 4 bases at V and 2 bases at J, with 9 bases between. The germline gives CDR1 LNHNV, CDR2 YYDKDF (reference sequence). CDR3 length: 14 residues. CDR3 loop: CATSTRGAGNTIYF. The CDR3 DNA reads TGTGCCACCAGCACGCGGGGTGCTGGAAACACCATATATTTT.

The chain couples TRBV7-2 to TRBJ2-2; D ambiguous. V gave up 4 bases and J gave up 1 base, with 7 bases separating them. This CDR3 is built from 14 residues. Per germline, CDR1 SGHTA and CDR2 FQGNSA. As DNA, the CDR3 is TGTGCCAGCAGCTCATACAGGAACACCGGGGAGCTGTTTTTT. Amino acids: CASSSYRNTGELFF. Full variable domain (missing parts from reference TRBV7-2 and TRBJ2-2): GAGVSQSPSNKVTEKGKDVELRCDPISGHTALYWYRQSLGQGLEFLIYFQGNSAPDKSGLPSDRFSAERTGGSVSTLTIQRTQQEDSAVYLCASSSYRNTGELFFGEGSRLTVL.

The J gene is TRBJ2-1, the V gene TRBV5-5; 12 bases fit TRBD1. CDR3 length: 15 amino acids. The J segment lost 7 bases and the V segment lost 4 bases, leaving 6 bases of the junction unmatched. Germline V gives CDR1 SGHKS, CDR2 YYEKEE (reference sequence). The CDR3 here is CASSPGTGGWNEQFF. DNA of the CDR3: TGTGCCAGCAGCCCGGGGACAGGGGGCTGGAATGAGCAGTTCTTC.

For this clone: Additional DNA sequences in this sample encode the identical CDR3. The chain is built from TRBV18 and TRBJ2-1; 8 bases are a match to TRBD2. Trimming at V came to 0 bases and at J to 4 bases, leaving 5 bases not matched to a gene. The CDR3 runs to 16 residues. Germline loops: CDR1 KGHSH, CDR2 LQKENI. The CDR3 nucleotides read TGTGCCAGCTCACCACCCACTAGCGGTGGGTACAATGAGCAGTTCTTC. Translating it yields CASSPPTSGGYNEQFF.

The rearrangement joins TRBV2 to TRBJ2-1; D is possibly TRBD1 (5 bases). CDR1 is SNHLY and CDR2 is FYNNEI in the germline V gene. There are 16 residues in the CDR3. The germline V and J ends were trimmed by 3 bases and 2 bases, with 14 bases remaining between them. CDR3 DNA: TGTGCCAGCAGTGACGCCGGGTTGGGGCCCTACAATGAGCAGTTCTTC. Protein product: CASSDAGLGPYNEQFF.